The 21 T cell receptor beta chains given below trace back to one sample, sequenced in a study of CD8 T cells in Susac syndrome. Random hexamers served to reverse transcribe roughly 0.45 to 1 ug RNA. Each CDR3 protein is one row after TCRdb ran MiXCR on the immunoSEQ multiplex PCR reads. The table lists about 180,000 distinct CDR3 sequences, 85% to 95% of them singletons. Sample: CD8+ T cells from PBMCs. The receptor source for this set is a human donor with multiple sclerosis.

This clonotype was observed once. J is TRBJ2-7 and V is TRBV12-5; D perhaps matches TRBD1 (6 bases). This CDR3 has 14 amino acids. CDR1 is LGHNT and CDR2 is FRNRAP in the germline V gene. Trimming shortened V by 3 bases and J by 0 bases, and 9 bases separated the two germline ends. This CDR3 reads CASGFGRGSYEQYF. The CDR3 DNA sequence: TGTGCTAGTGGTTTTGGCAGGGGCTCCTACGAGCAGTACTTC. The complete variable domain, with remaining parts taken from reference TRBV12-5 and TRBJ2-7, reads DARVTQTPRHKVTEMGQEVTMRCQPILGHNTVFWYRQTMMQGLELLAYFRNRAPLDDSGMPKDRFSAEMPDATLATLKIQPSEPRDSAVYFCASGFGRGSYEQYFGPGTRLTVT.

V and J are TRBV14 and TRBJ1-2; maybe TRBD1 (6 bases). The CDR3 contains 13 residues. The germline V gene has CDR1 SGHDN and CDR2 FVKESK. Trimming took 3 bases from V and 8 from J, leaving 13 bases between them. The CDR3 coding sequence is TGTGCCAGCAGCCATGGGGGCCTCCGGGGCTACACCTTC. Translated, it gives CASSHGGLRGYTF.

This chain links TRBV19 with TRBJ1-1; D might be TRBD1 (5 bases). Trimming left V 10 bases short and J 8 bases short, with 23 bases between. The CDR3 contains 14 residues. Per germline, CDR1 LNHDA and CDR2 SQIVND (reference sequence). The CDR3 DNA is TGTGCCACTCAGCCCGGCCGGGGACTTAAAGAAGCTTTCTTT. Protein sequence: CATQPGRGLKEAFF.

The rearrangement links TRBV9 to TRBJ1-1; D is undetermined. V lost 0 bases, J lost 0 bases, and 9 bases lay in between. This CDR3 is built from 15 residues. CDR1 SGDLS and CDR2 YYNGEE come from the germline V gene. Here the CDR3 DNA reads TGTGCCAGCAGCGTAGTGGAGGGAGTGAACACTGAAGCTTTCTTT. Its protein is CASSVVEGVNTEAFF.

The chain couples TRBV10-3 to TRBJ1-1; TRBD1 matches 9 bases. The CDR3 runs to 14 residues. V dropped 7 bases and J dropped 5; count of bases not matched to a gene: 8. Germline assignment: CDR1 ENHRY and CDR2 SYGVKD. CDR3 sequence: CAINSGQGRTEAFF. CDR3 DNA: TGTGCCATCAACTCGGGACAGGGCAGGACTGAAGCTTTCTTT.

The chain carries TRBV27 and TRBJ2-1, with 8 positions matching TRBD1. The CDR3 is 14 amino acids. Germline assignment: CDR1 MNHEY and CDR2 SMNVEV (reference sequence). Unmatched junction bases numbered 4, after V lost 4 bases and J lost 5 bases. The CDR3, as DNA: TGTGCCAGCAGTTCGACAGGGGTACACAATGAGCAGTTCTTC. It yields the protein CASSSTGVHNEQFF.

This sequence joins TRBV3-1 and TRBJ2-3; D not resolved. V was pared by 1 base and J by 0 bases, with 17 bases between. This CDR3 contains 18 residues. Germline assignment: CDR1 LGHDT and CDR2 YNNKEL (reference sequence). This CDR3 is CASSQGNGRAASTDTQYF. The CDR3 nucleotides are TGTGCCAGCAGCCAAGGGAACGGGCGAGCAGCTAGCACAGATACGCAGTATTTT.

The gene calls are TRBV4-1 and TRBJ2-5; tentatively, D is TRBD1 (5 bases). V was shortened by 0 bases and J by 0 bases, with 8 bases between the two germline ends. CDR1 MGHRA and CDR2 YSYEKL come from the germline V gene. This CDR3 contains 15 residues. The DNA of the CDR3 is TGCGCCAGCAGCCAAGACCCAGGGAACCAAGAGACCCAGTACTTC. Amino acids: CASSQDPGNQETQYF.

The chain couples TRBV27 to TRBJ2-2; TRBD1 matches at 8 bases. The CDR3 consists of 14 residues. V lost 10 bases and J lost 5; bases outside the gene matches: 9. Germline V gene lookup returns CDR1 MNHEY and CDR2 SMNVEV (reference sequence). CDR3 protein: CATVQTGDTGELFF. The CDR3 DNA reads TGTGCCACCGTACAGACAGGGGATACCGGGGAGCTGTTTTTT.

This clonotype appeared once. The chain recombines TRBV29-1 with TRBJ2-7, with TRBD2 as a possible D gene (6 bases). There are 13 residues in the CDR3. The V and J ends lost 7 bases and 2 bases respectively, with 15 bases between them. The germline V gene has CDR1 SQVTM and CDR2 ANQGSEA. In DNA, the CDR3 is TGCAGCGCCGAGTCGGGGGATACCTACGAGCAGTACTTC. It yields the protein CSAESGDTYEQYF.

The CDR3, as DNA: TGTGCCAGCAGTCTAAAGGACAACACAGATACGCAGTATTTT. It is translated as CASSLKDNTDTQYF. This sequence joins TRBV12-3 or TRBV12-4 and TRBJ2-3, with D possibly being TRBD1 (5 bases). V was trimmed by 5 bases and J by 2 bases, leaving 11 bases between them. This CDR3 contains 14 residues.

The gene calls are TRBV15 and TRBJ2-1, with D perhaps matching TRBD1 or TRBD2 (5 bases each). The CDR3 is 15 amino acids. Trimming pared 5 bases from V and 6 bases from J, leaving 17 bases between. Germline CDR1 and CDR2: LNHNV and YYDKDF (reference sequence). The CDR3 is CATSGTTGTINEQFF. The DNA for the CDR3 is TGTGCCACCAGCGGAACCACCGGGACCATCAATGAGCAGTTCTTC.

V is TRBV23-1 and J is TRBJ2-6, with TRBD1 matching over 8 bases. TRBV23-1 carries the ORF label, with uncertain function. The CDR3 totals 18 residues. V gave up 6 bases and J gave up 1 base; unmatched junction bases: 11. CDR3 residues: CASSPSQGAKSGANVLTF. CDR3 DNA sequence: TGCGCCAGCAGCCCGAGCCAGGGGGCGAAGTCTGGGGCCAACGTCCTGACTTTC.

CDR3 residues: CASSFGTSGVYNEQFF. The CDR3 DNA sequence: TGTGCCAGCAGTTTTGGGACTAGCGGGGTGTACAATGAGCAGTTCTTC. The genes are TRBV28 and TRBJ2-1; 13 bases fit TRBD2. The junction had 3 bases not matched to a gene; V was cut back by 3 bases and J by 4 bases. The CDR3 is made up of 16 amino acids. Germline CDR1 is MDHEN and CDR2 is SYDVKM.

V is TRBV2 and J is TRBJ2-2; no reliable D call. CDR3 length equals 11 residues. The germline gives CDR1 SNHLY, CDR2 FYNNEI. V was cut by 4 bases and J by 6 bases, with 3 bases left in between. Here the CDR3 DNA reads TGTGCCAGCAGTGGGGCCGGGGAGCTGTTTTTT. Translated: CASSGAGELFF.

This sequence joins TRBV4-2 and TRBJ2-6, with D tentatively TRBD2 (6 bases). Germline V gene data show CDR1 as LGHNA and CDR2 as YNFKEQ. The germline V and J ends were trimmed by 0 bases and 0 bases, with 6 bases remaining between them. CDR3 length: 16 residues. CDR3 in amino acids: CASSQEGGSGANVLTF. The DNA of the CDR3 is TGTGCCAGCAGCCAAGAGGGGGGCTCTGGGGCCAACGTCCTGACTTTC.

The rearrangement uses TRBV29-1 and TRBJ1-2, with D uncertain. This CDR3 region has 12 residues. CDR1 and CDR2 (germline): SQVTM, ANQGSEA. The V gene lost 2 bases and the J gene lost 3 bases, with 7 bases spanning the gap. The CDR3 bases are TGCAGCGTTGAAAGGCGGGACTATGGCTACACCTTC. Residues: CSVERRDYGYTF.

The V gene is TRBV27, the J gene TRBJ2-5; 11 bases fit TRBD2. The J segment lost 5 bases and the V segment lost 5 bases, leaving 7 bases of the junction unmatched. The CDR3 length is 15 residues. Looked up from germline, CDR1 is MNHEY and CDR2 is SMNVEV (reference sequence). CDR3: CASSTLAGVQETQYF. The CDR3 nucleotides read TGTGCCAGCAGTACACTAGCGGGAGTCCAGGAGACCCAGTACTTC.

J is TRBJ1-3 and V is TRBV3-1; D remains unclear. The CDR3 contains 17 residues. The ends were cut back, 3 bases at V and 0 bases at J, with 15 bases in the middle. In germline, CDR1 is LGHDT, CDR2 YNNKEL (reference sequence). CDR3 sequence reads: CASSQETSLISGNTIYF. The CDR3 bases are TGTGCCAGCAGCCAGGAAACGAGTCTGATCTCTGGAAACACCATATATTTT.

The J gene is TRBJ2-1, the V gene TRBV7-3, with 8 bases fitting TRBD1. CDR1 is SGHTA and CDR2 is FQGTGA in the germline V gene. The CDR3 runs 14 residues. Trimming took 2 bases from V and 5 from J; bases not matched to a gene: 2. The CDR3, as DNA: TGTGCCAGCAGCTTAGCGACAGGGGACAATGAGCAGTTCTTC. As protein: CASSLATGDNEQFF.

The gene calls are TRBV30 and TRBJ2-1; D might be TRBD2 (5 bases). The germline V gene encodes CDR1 GTSNPN and CDR2 SVGIG (reference sequence). Trimming stripped 0 bases from V and 4 bases from J, with 16 bases between. The CDR3 covers 16 residues. Written as DNA, the CDR3 is TGTGCCTGGAGTGTACGGACGGGAACTGTGTACAATGAGCAGTTCTTC. Amino acids: CAWSVRTGTVYNEQFF.